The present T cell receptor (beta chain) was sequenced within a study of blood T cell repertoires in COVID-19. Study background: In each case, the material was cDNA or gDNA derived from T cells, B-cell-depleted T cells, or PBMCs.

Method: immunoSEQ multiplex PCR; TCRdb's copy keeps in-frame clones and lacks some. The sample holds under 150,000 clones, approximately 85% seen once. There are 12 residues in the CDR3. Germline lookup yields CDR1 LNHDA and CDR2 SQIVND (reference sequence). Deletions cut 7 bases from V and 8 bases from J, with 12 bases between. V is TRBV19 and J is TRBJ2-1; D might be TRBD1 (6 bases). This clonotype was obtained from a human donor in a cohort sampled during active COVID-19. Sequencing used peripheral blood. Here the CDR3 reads CASIGGRDEQFF. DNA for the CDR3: TGTGCCAGTATAGGGGGTCGGGATGAGCAGTTCTTC.